A selection of T cell receptor beta chains follows, all from one sample in a study of OX40 agonist ivuxolimab in advanced cancers. Clones were sequenced by immunoSEQ multiplex PCR, and TCRdb holds only the in-frame ones, with some missing. The repertoire has 26,000 or so clones, 85% to 90% of them found once; the top ten carry about 20%. The sequences come from CD4+ or CD8+ T cells sorted from blood, collected in a trial of the OX40 agonist ivuxolimab. These receptors all stem from an adult with an advanced solid tumor such as melanoma, head and neck, liver or kidney cancer. CDR3s include the opening cysteine and the closing phenylalanine or tryptophan. The order of the fields is V gene, J gene, clone size, D gene, CDR3 DNA, CDR3 protein. D genes are given only for firm matches. Size is stated for part of the rows, as once, few or many counts, or as a class when the clone is expanded.

v_call: TRBV27; j_call: TRBJ2-1; clone_size: medium-sized; d_call: NA; cdr3_nt: TGTGCCAGCAGTTTTACCCTTACGGGGAATGAGCAGTTCTTC; cdr3_aa: CASSFTLTGNEQFF
v_call: TRBV19; j_call: TRBJ1-5; clone_size: NA; d_call: NA; cdr3_nt: TGTGCCAGTAGTACCGGATGGGATAGCAATCAGCCCCAGCATTTT; cdr3_aa: CASSTGWDSNQPQHF
v_call: TRBV4-1; j_call: TRBJ1-5; clone_size: once; d_call: TRBD1; cdr3_nt: TGCGCCAGCAGCCAAGTAAGTTTGGACAGGGCCCATCAGCCCCAGCATTTT; cdr3_aa: CASSQVSLDRAHQPQHF
v_call: TRBV5-6; j_call: TRBJ2-7; clone_size: NA; d_call: TRBD1; cdr3_nt: TGTGCCAGCAGCCCGGGACAGCCTTACGAGCAGTACTTC; cdr3_aa: CASSPGQPYEQYF
v_call: TRBV7-6; j_call: TRBJ2-7; clone_size: NA; d_call: NA; cdr3_nt: TGTGCCAGCAGCTCCCGGGACAACCTCTACGAGCAGTACTTC; cdr3_aa: CASSSRDNLYEQYF
v_call: TRBV19; j_call: TRBJ1-5; clone_size: NA; d_call: TRBD1; cdr3_nt: TGTGCCAGTAGCCCATTACCGGGACAGGACTACAATCAGCCCCAGCATTTT; cdr3_aa: CASSPLPGQDYNQPQHF
v_call: TRBV10-3; j_call: TRBJ2-7; clone_size: NA; d_call: NA; cdr3_nt: TGTGCCATCAGTGAGTCGGGGAATGGCGGCCTATCCTACGAGCAGTACTTC; cdr3_aa: CAISESGNGGLSYEQYF
v_call: TRBV27; j_call: TRBJ1-3; clone_size: NA; d_call: NA; cdr3_nt: TGTGCCAGCCGGGGGGGTGTCTCTGGAAACACCATATATTTT; cdr3_aa: CASRGGVSGNTIYF
v_call: TRBV27; j_call: TRBJ2-1; clone_size: NA; d_call: TRBD2; cdr3_nt: TGTGCCAGCAGAGGGCTAGCGGCCTACAATGAGCAGTTCTTC; cdr3_aa: CASRGLAAYNEQFF
v_call: TRBV5-6; j_call: TRBJ2-5; clone_size: NA; d_call: NA; cdr3_nt: TGTGCCAGCAGCCCTTCAACCTTGGAGACCCAGTACTTC; cdr3_aa: CASSPSTLETQYF
v_call: TRBV5-4; j_call: TRBJ2-1; clone_size: NA; d_call: NA; cdr3_nt: TGTGCCAGCAGCTCTGAAGGGGGGTACAATGAGCAGTTCTTC; cdr3_aa: CASSSEGGYNEQFF
v_call: TRBV4-2; j_call: TRBJ2-1; clone_size: medium-sized; d_call: NA; cdr3_nt: TGTGCCAGCAGCCAAGTCAATGAGCAGTTCTTC; cdr3_aa: CASSQVNEQFF
v_call: TRBV7-2; j_call: TRBJ1-2; clone_size: NA; d_call: TRBD1; cdr3_nt: TGTGCCAGCAGCTTAGGTACAGGGGTAAAGGGCTATGGCTACACCTTC; cdr3_aa: CASSLGTGVKGYGYTF
v_call: TRBV18; j_call: TRBJ2-1; clone_size: NA; d_call: NA; cdr3_nt: TGTGCCAGCTCACTGAGTGGGCGGGAATATACCTACAATGAGCAGTTCTTC; cdr3_aa: CASSLSGREYTYNEQFF
v_call: TRBV30; j_call: TRBJ1-2; clone_size: NA; d_call: NA; cdr3_nt: TGTGCCTGGATTACAGGGCGATATGGCTACACCTTC; cdr3_aa: CAWITGRYGYTF
v_call: TRBV6-1; j_call: TRBJ1-6; clone_size: NA; d_call: NA; cdr3_nt: TGTGCCATCCAGAGGGGGGACGAGAATTCACCCCTCCACTTT; cdr3_aa: CAIQRGDENSPLHF
v_call: TRBV27; j_call: TRBJ1-1; clone_size: NA; d_call: NA; cdr3_nt: TGTGCCAGCAGTTTCGGGGGGACAAGTGAAGCTTTCTTT; cdr3_aa: CASSFGGTSEAFF
v_call: TRBV19; j_call: TRBJ1-5; clone_size: NA; d_call: NA; cdr3_nt: TGTGCCAGTACAGAAGGGGTTCAGCCCCAGCATTTT; cdr3_aa: CASTEGVQPQHF
v_call: TRBV6-4; j_call: TRBJ2-3; clone_size: NA; d_call: NA; cdr3_nt: TGTGCCAGCAGGATGGGGGGTAGCTTCACAGATACGCAGTATTTT; cdr3_aa: CASRMGGSFTDTQYF
v_call: TRBV7-2; j_call: TRBJ2-7; clone_size: once; d_call: TRBD2; cdr3_nt: TGTGCCAGCTCTGATTTTGGCGGGGGAGGCTACGAGCAGTACTTC; cdr3_aa: CASSDFGGGGYEQYF
v_call: TRBV28; j_call: TRBJ1-4; clone_size: NA; d_call: NA; cdr3_nt: TGTGCCAGCAGTCCGAGTTCAACTAATGAAAAACTGTTTTTT; cdr3_aa: CASSPSSTNEKLFF
v_call: TRBV27; j_call: TRBJ2-2; clone_size: NA; d_call: TRBD2; cdr3_nt: TGTGCCAGCAGTTTACGTGCACTAGCGGGAGTCGGGGGGGGCACCGGGGAGCTGTTTTTT; cdr3_aa: CASSLRALAGVGGGTGELFF